This T cell receptor (beta chain) was retrieved from a study of T cell clones after liver transplantation. Whole-study context: Subjects received no induction therapy and standard immunosuppression until randomization at 12-24 months post-transplant.

The length of the CDR3 is 17 residues. With 3 bases removed from V and 6 bases from J, the gap between germline ends came to 21 bases. Germline CDR1 and CDR2: MDHEN and SYDVKM. Sequencing used immunoSEQ multiplex PCR; TCRdb keeps in-frame clones, though not all of them. The table records around 70,000 clones, 80% to 95% of them present only once. Points from the study as a whole: In two subjects, few donor cells limited the measurable donor-reactive repertoire.

To note about this clone: Its antigen is not known.

V gene TRBV28 combines with J gene TRBJ1-5; a weak D match, TRBD1 (6 bases). This sequence was found in a human patient who received a liver transplant. Some of the T cells may derive from the graft donor. Sequences were derived from CD4+ T cells from blood, sampled around 27 months after liver transplant. The CDR3: CASSFFQATGPPQPQHF. In DNA, the CDR3 is TGTGCCAGCAGTTTCTTCCAAGCCACAGGGCCCCCTCAGCCCCAGCATTTT.